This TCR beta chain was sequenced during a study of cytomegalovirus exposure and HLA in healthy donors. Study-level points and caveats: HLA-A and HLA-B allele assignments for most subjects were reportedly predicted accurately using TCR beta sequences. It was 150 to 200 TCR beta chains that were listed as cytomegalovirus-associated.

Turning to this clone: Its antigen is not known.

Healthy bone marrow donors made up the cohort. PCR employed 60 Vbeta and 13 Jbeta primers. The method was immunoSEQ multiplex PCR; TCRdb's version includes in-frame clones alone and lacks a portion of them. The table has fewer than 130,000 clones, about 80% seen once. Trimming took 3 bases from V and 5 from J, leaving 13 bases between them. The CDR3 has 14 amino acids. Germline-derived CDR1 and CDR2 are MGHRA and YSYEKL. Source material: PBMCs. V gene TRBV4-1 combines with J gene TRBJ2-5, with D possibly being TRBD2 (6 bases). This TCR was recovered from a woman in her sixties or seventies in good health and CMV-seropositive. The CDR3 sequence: CASSHPGLWETQYF. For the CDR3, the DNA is TGCGCCAGCAGCCATCCGGGACTTTGGGAGACCCAGTACTTC.